This T cell receptor (beta chain) was sequenced for a study of cytomegalovirus exposure and HLA in healthy donors. Regarding the study as a whole: Many donors carried some public TCRs, although rarity characterized most TCR sequences.

This CDR3 is built from 14 residues. Trimming took 6 bases from V and 2 from J; bases not matched to a gene: 7. In germline, CDR1 is MNHNY, CDR2 SVGAGI (reference sequence). Whereas donors were nominally healthy upon sampling, unrecorded immune exposures were probable. As to this clone: Its specificity is unknown.

The primer mix had 60 Vbeta and 13 Jbeta primers. Only in-frame clones appear in the TCRdb table, and some are missing; sequencing was by immunoSEQ multiplex PCR. This sample carries just over 70,000 clones, over 70% of them seen once, and the ten largest clones take about an eighth. Material for sequencing was PBMCs. The clonotype originates from a human donor in good health. This chain uses TRBV6-6 with TRBJ2-7, with 7 bases fitting TRBD1. The CDR3 reads CASSFGTATYEQYF. The DNA for the CDR3 is TGTGCCAGCAGCTTCGGGACAGCCACCTACGAGCAGTACTTC.